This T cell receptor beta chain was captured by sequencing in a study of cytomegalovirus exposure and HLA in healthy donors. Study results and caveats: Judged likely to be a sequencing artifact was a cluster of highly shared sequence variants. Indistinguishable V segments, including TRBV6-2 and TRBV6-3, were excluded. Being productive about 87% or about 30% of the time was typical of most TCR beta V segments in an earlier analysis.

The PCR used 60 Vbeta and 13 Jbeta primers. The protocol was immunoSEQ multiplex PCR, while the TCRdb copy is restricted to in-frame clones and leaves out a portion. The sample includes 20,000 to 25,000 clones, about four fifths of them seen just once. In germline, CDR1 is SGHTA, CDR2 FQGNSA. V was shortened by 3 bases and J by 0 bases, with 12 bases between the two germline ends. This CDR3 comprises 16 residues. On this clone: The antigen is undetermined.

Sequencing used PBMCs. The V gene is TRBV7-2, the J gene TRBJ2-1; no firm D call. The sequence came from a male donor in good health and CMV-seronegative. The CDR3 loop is CASSFIPGSSYNEQFF. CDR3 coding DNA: TGTGCCAGCAGCTTCATCCCGGGTAGCTCCTACAATGAGCAGTTCTTC.